Listed below are T cell receptor beta chains from one sample, sequenced in a study of identical twins. MiXCR was run by TCRdb on the 5' RACE reads, yielding one entry per CDR3 protein. This sample has around 960,000 distinct CDR3 sequences, with about 12% found just once. In addition, the sample was reused for a study of yellow fever vaccine responses in identical twins.

The sample taken for sequencing was PBMCs. The receptors were sampled from a woman between 18 and 29 years old in good health. Both conserved end residues are part of each CDR3. D genes are given only for firm matches. Clone size is not always given. Where it is, it says once, few, many or a class for expanded clones.

TRBJ2-2,many,TRBV5-1,-,CASSLDGNTGELFF,TGTGCCAGCAGCTTAGATGGGAACACCGGGGAGCTGTTTTTT
TRBJ2-3,-,TRBV7-3,TRBD1,CASSTGGGRVTDTQYF,TGTGCCAGCAGTACAGGGGGCGGGAGAGTCACAGATACGCAGTATTTT
TRBJ2-1,-,TRBV5-1,-,CASSLVTVQEKSTNEQFF,TGCGCCAGCAGCTTGGTCACCGTCCAGGAAAAGTCAACCAATGAGCAGTTCTTC
TRBJ1-2,-,TRBV20-1,-,CSAPRTHSYTF,TGCAGTGCCCCGAGGACGCACAGCTACACCTTC
TRBJ2-7,-,TRBV3-1,-,CASSQVSGSSSYEQYF,TGTGCCAGCAGCCAAGTGTCAGGTTCTAGCTCCTACGAGCAGTACTTC
TRBJ2-3,few,TRBV27,-,CASSLQGYWADTQYF,TGTGCCAGCAGTTTACAGGGGTACTGGGCAGATACGCAGTATTTT
TRBJ1-1,few,TRBV20-1,-,CSARTVRTEAFF,TGCAGTGCTAGGACAGTTCGCACTGAAGCTTTCTTT
TRBJ2-1,-,TRBV7-9,-,CASSLVGGTAYNEQFF,TGTGCCAGCAGCTTAGTAGGGGGGACAGCTTACAATGAGCAGTTCTTC
TRBJ2-1,-,TRBV5-1,TRBD2,CASSLGLAVASEQFF,TGCGCCAGCAGCTTGGGCCTAGCGGTAGCGAGTGAGCAGTTCTTC
TRBJ2-2,many,TRBV10-3,-,CAISETREGPNTGELFF,TGTGCCATCAGTGAGACGAGGGAAGGCCCGAACACCGGGGAGCTGTTTTTT
TRBJ2-1,few,TRBV3-1,-,CASSQSDEQFF,TGTGCCAGCAGCCAGTCAGATGAGCAGTTCTTC
TRBJ2-2,few,TRBV21-1,-,CASSLPQGAFGELFF,TGTGCCAGCAGCCTCCCACAGGGAGCCTTCGGGGAGCTGTTTTTT
TRBJ2-3,many,TRBV15,TRBD1,CATSRDRTGQPTQYF,TGTGCCACCAGCAGAGATCGTACGGGACAGCCAACGCAGTATTTT
TRBJ1-5,-,TRBV7-9,-,CASSGGTNQPQHF,TGTGCCAGCAGCGGGGGGACCAATCAGCCCCAGCATTTT
TRBJ2-3,-,TRBV14,-,CASSRGGSVSPDTQYF,TGTGCCAGCAGCCGCGGCGGGTCAGTCTCACCGGATACGCAGTATTTT
TRBJ2-2,few,TRBV9,-,CASSTRGLTGELFF,TGTGCCAGCAGCACCCGAGGTCTTACCGGGGAGCTGTTTTTT
TRBJ2-5,few,TRBV20-1,-,CSARDLWNQETQYF,TGCAGTGCTAGAGATCTGTGGAATCAAGAGACCCAGTACTTC
TRBJ2-2,-,TRBV7-2,-,CASSLDAVGELFF,TGTGCCAGCAGCTTAGACGCGGTCGGGGAGCTGTTTTTT
TRBJ1-6,-,TRBV27,-,CASWAGLINSPLHF,TGTGCCAGCTGGGCAGGGTTGATAAATTCACCCCTCCACTTT
TRBJ2-1,few,TRBV12-3/TRBV12-4,-,CASSFLAYEQFF,TGTGCCAGCAGTTTTCTAGCCTATGAGCAGTTCTTC
TRBJ2-1,-,TRBV7-6,TRBD1,CASSRTGRNYNEQFF,TGTGCCAGCTCGCGGACAGGGAGAAACTACAATGAGCAGTTCTTC
TRBJ2-1,few,TRBV7-2,-,CASSLAPAKIF,TGTGCCAGCAGCTTAGCCCCGGCGAAGATCTTC
TRBJ2-1,-,TRBV2,-,CASSVLGGNEQFF,TGTGCCAGCAGTGTTCTAGGGGGCAATGAGCAGTTCTTC
TRBJ2-1,-,TRBV4-1,TRBD2,CASSQEAGAYLGEQFF,TGCGCCAGCAGCCAAGAAGCGGGAGCCTACTTGGGTGAGCAGTTCTTC
TRBJ1-1,few,TRBV5-1,TRBD1,CASSPTGGPEAFF,TGCGCCAGCAGCCCGACAGGGGGCCCTGAAGCTTTCTTT
TRBJ1-5,-,TRBV2,TRBD1,CASRGGLTWDRGQPQHF,TGTGCCAGCAGAGGGGGATTAACTTGGGACAGAGGCCAGCCCCAGCATTTT
TRBJ2-1,-,TRBV5-4,TRBD1,CASSTGTGQYNEQFF,TGTGCCAGCAGCACCGGGACAGGGCAATACAATGAGCAGTTCTTC
TRBJ1-1,-,TRBV7-2,-,CASSQRLDTEAFF,TGTGCCAGCAGCCAGAGATTGGACACTGAAGCTTTCTTT
TRBJ2-3,-,TRBV10-3,-,CAISESRGLADTQYF,TGTGCCATCAGTGAGTCAAGGGGTTTGGCAGATACGCAGTATTTT